This T cell receptor beta chain was captured by sequencing in a study of blood T cell repertoires in COVID-19. Clones were sequenced by immunoSEQ multiplex PCR, and TCRdb holds only the in-frame ones, with some missing. The table includes roughly 250,000 clones, approximately 80% detected once. The sequenced material came from peripheral blood. This receptor was obtained from a woman older than 75 with acute or convalescent COVID-19.

The CDR3 DNA follows: TGTGCCAGCAGCGAAGCGGGGGGGCTAGAGACCCAGTACTTC. Translated, it gives CASSEAGGLETQYF. The chain carries TRBV4-2 and TRBJ2-5; 10 positions agree with TRBD2. The V gene end was trimmed by 5 bases and the J gene end by 4 bases; junction bases not matched to a gene: 4. The germline gives CDR1 LGHNA, CDR2 YNFKEQ. CDR3 length: 14 residues.